These 30 T cell receptor beta chains share one sample of origin, sequenced in a study of cytomegalovirus exposure and HLA in healthy donors. Primers for the PCR totalled 60 Vbeta and 13 Jbeta. Sequenced by immunoSEQ multiplex PCR; TCRdb stores in-frame clones only, minus some. Of over 150,000 clones in the sample, 81% were seen once. The sequenced sample consisted of PBMCs. The receptors come from a woman aged 18-30 years in good health and CMV-seronegative.

This sequence joins TRBV4-1 and TRBJ1-4; D possibly corresponds to TRBD1 (6 bases). Between the trimmed V and J ends, which lost 2 bases and 10 bases, there was a span of 14 bases. CDR3 length equals 14 residues. The V gene's germline CDR1 is MGHRA and CDR2 YSYEKL. The CDR3 DNA is TGCGCCAGCAGCCAAACTGGAGGGGGGGGAAAACTGTTTTTT. Translating gives CASSQTGGGGKLFF.

Worth noting for this clone: A junction end diverges from the germline sequence, so it may reflect a read error. The V and J genes are TRBV28 and TRBJ2-7, with TRBD1 identical over 9 bases. This CDR3 comprises 14 residues. Germline V gives CDR1 MDHEN, CDR2 SYDVKM. The chain's CDR3 is CASSLRGQGYGQYF. The DNA for the CDR3 is TGTGCCAGCAGTTTAAGGGGACAGGGATACGGGCAGTACTTC.

This chain connects TRBV11-2 to TRBJ1-2, with 8 bases that match TRBD1. The CDR3 length is 16 residues. Germline V lookup: CDR1 SGHAT, CDR2 FQNNGV. V lost 5 bases, J lost 4 bases, and 12 bases stayed unmatched. CDR3 protein: CASSTRRTGNFYGYTF. The DNA of the CDR3 is TGTGCCAGCAGCACCCGACGGACAGGGAACTTCTATGGCTACACCTTC.

Details on this clone: The sample carries other DNA sequences with the same CDR3. The chain couples TRBV30 to TRBJ1-4; D is uncertain. Germline V gives CDR1 GTSNPN, CDR2 SVGIG (reference sequence). Trimming stripped 0 bases from V and 7 bases from J, with 6 bases between. The CDR3 runs 12 residues. CDR3 protein: CAWSVLREKLFF. CDR3 DNA sequence: TGTGCCTGGAGTGTACTGCGTGAAAAACTGTTTTTT.

This sequence joins TRBV4-1 and TRBJ2-1; tentative D call: TRBD1 (5 bases). The V gene's germline CDR1 is MGHRA and CDR2 YSYEKL. The CDR3 has 16 amino acids. V was shortened by 4 bases and J by 4 bases, with 17 bases between the two germline ends. In DNA, the CDR3 is TGCGCCAGCAGCCGGACCCAGACAGTTAGTTACAATGAGCAGTTCTTC. Its translation is CASSRTQTVSYNEQFF.

This clone was recorded a few times. This sequence joins TRBV5-4 and TRBJ1-2; possible D gene TRBD1, 5 bases. The CDR3 spans 15 residues. Germline assignment: CDR1 SGHNT and CDR2 YYREEE (reference sequence). V was shortened by 4 bases and J by 0 bases, with 13 bases between the two germline ends. CDR3 amino acids: CASSLWGDTNYGYTF. The DNA for the CDR3 is TGTGCCAGCAGCCTCTGGGGGGATACTAACTATGGCTACACCTTC.

V gene TRBV11-2 combines with J gene TRBJ2-1; TRBD2 might be the D (6 bases). The germline CDR1 and CDR2 sequences are SGHAT and FQNNGV. This CDR3 is built from 18 residues. V lost 3 bases, J lost 0 bases, and 18 bases lay in between. CDR3 in amino acids: CASSFRLGDASSYNEQFF. CDR3 in DNA: TGTGCCAGCAGCTTTAGACTAGGGGACGCGTCCTCCTACAATGAGCAGTTCTTC. The full variable domain, in which reference TRBV11-2 and TRBJ2-1 provide the parts outside the CDR3, is EAGVAQSPRYKIIEKRQSVAFWCNPISGHATLYWYQQILGQGPKLLIQFQNNGVVDDSQLPKDRFSAERLKGVDSTLKIQPAKLEDSAVYLCASSFRLGDASSYNEQFFGPGTRLTVL.

This chain uses TRBV21-1 with TRBJ1-1. TRBV21-1 is a documented pseudogene. This CDR3 comprises 12 residues. The DNA for the CDR3 is TGTGCCAGCAGCAACCGGAACACTGAAGCTTTCTTT. Translation: CASSNRNTEAFF.

The V call is TRBV4-2, the J call TRBJ1-5, with 7 bases lining up with TRBD1. J was trimmed by 0 bases and V by 4 bases; bases with no gene match: 9. CDR1 is LGHNA and CDR2 is YNFKEQ in the germline V gene. There are 17 residues in the CDR3. The CDR3 bases are TGTGCCAGCAGCCTTCATAGACAGGGATATAGCAATCAGCCCCAGCATTTT. It translates to CASSLHRQGYSNQPQHF.

The genes are TRBV7-2 and TRBJ1-2; TRBD1 is a possible D gene (5 bases). The V gene's germline CDR1 is SGHTA and CDR2 FQGNSA. V was trimmed by 4 bases and J by 1 base, leaving 10 bases between them. The length of the CDR3 is 14 residues. CDR3 region: CASSSRQSNYGYTF. In DNA, the CDR3 is TGTGCCAGCAGCTCCCGACAGAGTAACTATGGCTACACCTTC.

CDR3 region: CASSLIRDRGLNTEAFF. The CDR3 nucleotides are TGCGCCAGCAGCTTGATCCGGGACAGGGGCTTGAACACTGAAGCTTTCTTT. The chain carries TRBV5-1 and TRBJ1-1; 10 positions match TRBD1. Per the germline V gene, CDR1 is SGHRS and CDR2 is YFSETQ. There are 17 residues in the CDR3. Trimming took 1 base from V and 0 from J; bases not matched to a gene: 6.

The rearrangement uses TRBV30 and TRBJ1-5; D is possibly TRBD1 (6 bases). Germline loops: CDR1 GTSNPN, CDR2 SVGIG (reference sequence). V dropped 0 bases and J dropped 4 bases, with 13 bases sitting between them. The CDR3 spans 15 residues. The CDR3: CAWSVGGALNQPQHF. The CDR3 DNA is TGTGCCTGGAGTGTTGGGGGGGCGCTGAATCAGCCCCAGCATTTT.

The rearrangement links TRBV7-9 to TRBJ2-5; D gene unclear. This CDR3 contains 15 residues. Germline V CDR1 and CDR2: SEHNR, FQNEAQ (reference sequence). V shed 1 base and J shed 5 bases, with 14 bases lying between them. For the CDR3, the DNA is TGTGCCAGCAGCTTAGGAAATTCAGTCGTGGAGACCCAGTACTTC. It encodes CASSLGNSVVETQYF.

The chain combines TRBV28 with TRBJ2-7; the match to TRBD1 covers 10 bases. The CDR3 consists of 17 residues. V gave up 3 bases and J gave up 3 bases; unmatched junction bases: 11. CDR1 and CDR2 from the germline V gene are MDHEN and SYDVKM. The CDR3 coding sequence is TGTGCCAGCAGTTTCCGGGACAGGGGAATTAACTACTACGAGCAGTACTTC. Its protein is CASSFRDRGINYYEQYF.

The chain is built from TRBV2 and TRBJ2-5; maybe TRBD2 (5 bases). The germline gives CDR1 SNHLY, CDR2 FYNNEI. V lost 6 bases to trimming and J lost 0 bases, with 14 bases between them. This CDR3 contains 15 residues. CDR3: CASRGSGTYQETQYF. DNA for the CDR3: TGTGCCAGCAGGGGGAGCGGAACGTACCAAGAGACCCAGTACTTC.

The chain joins TRBV28 to TRBJ1-6; 10 positions agree with TRBD1. Germline assignment: CDR1 MDHEN and CDR2 SYDVKM. The CDR3 spans 18 residues. J lost 4 bases, V lost 3 bases, and 9 bases had no gene match. The CDR3 is CASSFNSPGQGYNSPLHF. The CDR3 nucleotides are TGTGCCAGCAGTTTTAATAGCCCGGGACAGGGGTATAATTCACCCCTCCACTTT.

This clone showed up just a few times. The chain is built from TRBV7-8 and TRBJ2-7, with D unresolved. CDR1 SGHVS and CDR2 FQNEAQ come from the germline V gene. V gave up 1 base and J gave up 3 bases, with 4 bases separating them. The CDR3 consists of 12 residues. The CDR3 loop reads CASSLGYYEQYF. Written as DNA, the CDR3 is TGTGCCAGCAGCTTAGGTTACTACGAGCAGTACTTC. Combining the CDR3 with reference TRBV7-8 and TRBJ2-7 gives the whole variable domain GAGVSQSPRYKVAKRGQDVALRCDPISGHVSLFWYQQALGQGPEFLTYFQNEAQLDKSGLPSDRFFAERPEGSVSTLKIQRTQQEDSAVYLCASSLGYYEQYFGPGTRLTVT.

This chain links TRBV5-4 with TRBJ2-1, with 13 bases that match TRBD2. Germline loops: CDR1 SGHNT, CDR2 YYREEE (reference sequence). J was trimmed by 4 bases and V by 5 bases; bases with no gene match: 6. The CDR3 contains 16 residues. DNA for the CDR3: TGTGCCAGCAGAAGGGGGACTAGCGGGACTTACAATGAGCAGTTCTTC. Translation gives CASRRGTSGTYNEQFF.

CDR3 amino acids: CASSSRRRNTEAFF. The CDR3 region has the DNA TGTGCCAGCAGCTCCCGCCGCAGGAACACTGAAGCTTTCTTT. The chain has TRBV5-6 and TRBJ1-1; D not resolved. Trimming took 3 bases from V and 1 from J, leaving 10 bases between them. Germline CDR1 reads SGHDT; CDR2 reads YYEEEE. The CDR3 length is 14 residues.

V usage is TRBV2 and J usage is TRBJ1-2; 8 bases align to TRBD1. Per germline, CDR1 SNHLY and CDR2 FYNNEI. CDR3 size: 15 residues. V lost 6 bases, J lost 4 bases, and 10 bases stayed unmatched. CDR3 sequence reads: CASSAGTGSGYGYTF. In DNA, the CDR3 is TGTGCCAGCAGCGCCGGGACAGGCTCAGGCTATGGCTACACCTTC.

This clone occurred once. This chain's CDR3 is CASSQGDRPYEQYF. The CDR3 DNA reads as TGTGCCAGCAGCCAAGGGGACAGACCCTACGAGCAGTACTTC. The V and J genes are TRBV4-2 and TRBJ2-7; 7 bases match TRBD1. From germline, CDR1 is LGHNA and CDR2 YNFKEQ. The CDR3 spans 14 residues. The V gene end was trimmed by 1 base and the J gene end by 2 bases; junction bases not matched to a gene: 2.

The chain carries TRBV2 and TRBJ1-1; D might be TRBD1 (5 bases). Germline-derived CDR1 and CDR2 are SNHLY and FYNNEI. CDR3 length: 12 residues. Trimming cost V 6 bases and J 8 bases, with 13 bases left between them. CDR3 protein: CASRATDGEAFF. Here the CDR3 DNA reads TGTGCCAGCAGGGCGACAGATGGGGAAGCTTTCTTT.

The chain combines TRBV28 with TRBJ1-2, with D hard to call. The CDR3 covers 14 residues. V lost 3 bases to trimming and J lost 5 bases, with 13 bases between them. Looked up from germline, CDR1 is MDHEN and CDR2 is SYDVKM. CDR3 sequence: CASSFAVPRYGYTF. DNA for the CDR3: TGTGCCAGCAGTTTTGCGGTACCAAGGTATGGCTACACCTTC.

The chain employs TRBV29-1 and TRBJ2-4; tentatively, D is TRBD1 (6 bases). V was pared by 7 bases and J by 8 bases, with 15 bases between. In germline, CDR1 is SQVTM, CDR2 ANQGSEA. CDR3 length: 12 residues. The CDR3 reads CSATFKGDIQYF. In DNA form, the CDR3 reads TGCAGCGCCACGTTTAAGGGGGACATTCAGTACTTC.

The chain has TRBV27 and TRBJ1-1; 10 nucleotides match TRBD1. The CDR3 is 13 amino acids. V was pared by 4 bases and J by 5 bases, with 1 base of the junction left unmatched. Looked up from germline, CDR1 is MNHEY and CDR2 is SMNVEV (reference sequence). This CDR3 is CASSWGQGTEAFF. In DNA form, the CDR3 reads TGTGCCAGCAGTTGGGGACAGGGGACTGAAGCTTTCTTT.

V and J are TRBV28 and TRBJ2-4, with D possibly matching TRBD1 (5 bases). The CDR3 contains 14 residues. The germline V gene has CDR1 MDHEN and CDR2 SYDVKM. Trimming took off 1 base at V and 7 bases at J, with 11 bases between the two ends. The CDR3 reads CASSLLAGPNIQYF. CDR3 sequence (DNA): TGTGCCAGCAGTTTATTGGCAGGGCCCAACATTCAGTACTTC.

The V gene is TRBV18, the J gene TRBJ1-3, with 7 bases identical to TRBD1. This CDR3 comprises 15 residues. V was clipped by 2 bases and J by 2 bases; unmatched bases: 3. Germline lookup yields CDR1 KGHSH and CDR2 LQKENI. The CDR3: CASSPMGTAGNTIYF. Here the CDR3 DNA reads TGTGCCAGCTCACCAATGGGGACAGCTGGAAACACCATATATTTT.

The chain joins TRBV9 to TRBJ1-6; D gene ambiguous. The CDR3 extends over 15 amino acids. Trimming shortened V by 4 bases and J by 5 bases, and 13 bases separated the two germline ends. Germline V gene sequence: CDR1 SGDLS, CDR2 YYNGEE. The CDR3 loop reads CASSRDVPDNSPLHF. For the CDR3, the DNA is TGTGCCAGCAGCCGAGATGTACCGGATAATTCACCCCTCCACTTT.

This chain connects TRBV4-2 to TRBJ1-1; 7 bases fit TRBD1. CDR1 and CDR2 (germline): LGHNA, YNFKEQ. The V gene end was trimmed by 3 bases and the J gene end by 5 bases; junction bases not matched to a gene: 6. The CDR3 has 14 amino acids. The CDR3 here is CASSQTGTTTEAFF. CDR3 DNA sequence: TGTGCCAGCAGCCAGACAGGGACGACGACTGAAGCTTTCTTT.

The V call is TRBV13, the J call TRBJ1-4; D gene ambiguous. V lost 0 bases, J lost 7 bases, and 3 bases lay in between. CDR1 is PRHDT and CDR2 is FYEKMQ in the germline V gene (reference sequence). This CDR3 is 12 amino acids long. The CDR3 region has the DNA TGTGCCAGCAGCTTAGGTAGTGAAAAACTGTTTTTT. Its protein is CASSLGSEKLFF.